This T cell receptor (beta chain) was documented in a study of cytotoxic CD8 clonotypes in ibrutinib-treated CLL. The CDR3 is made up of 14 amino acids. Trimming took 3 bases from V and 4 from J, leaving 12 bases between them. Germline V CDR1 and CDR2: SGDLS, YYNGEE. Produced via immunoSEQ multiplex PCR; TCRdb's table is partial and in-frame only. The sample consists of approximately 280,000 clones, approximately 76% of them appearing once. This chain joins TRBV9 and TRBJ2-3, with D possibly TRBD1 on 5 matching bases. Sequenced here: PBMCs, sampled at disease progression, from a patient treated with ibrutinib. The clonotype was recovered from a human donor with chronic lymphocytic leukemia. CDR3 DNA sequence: TGTGCCAGCAGCGCCTCAGGGTTCCCAGATACGCAGTATTTT. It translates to CASSASGFPDTQYF.